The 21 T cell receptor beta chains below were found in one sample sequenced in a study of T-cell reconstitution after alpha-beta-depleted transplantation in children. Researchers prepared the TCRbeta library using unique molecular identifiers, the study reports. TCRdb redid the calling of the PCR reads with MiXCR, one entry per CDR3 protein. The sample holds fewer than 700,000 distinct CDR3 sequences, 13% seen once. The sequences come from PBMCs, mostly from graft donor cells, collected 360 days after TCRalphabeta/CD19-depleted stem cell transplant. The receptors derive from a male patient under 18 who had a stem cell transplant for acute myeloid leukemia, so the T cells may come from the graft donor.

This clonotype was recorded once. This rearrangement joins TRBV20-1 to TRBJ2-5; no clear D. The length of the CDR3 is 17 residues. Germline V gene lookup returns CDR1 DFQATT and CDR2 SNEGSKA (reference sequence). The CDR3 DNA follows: TGCTGTTCCGGTGGCGGATTCCACACCCTATCACAAGAGACCCAGTACTTC. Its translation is CCSGGGFHTLSQETQYF.

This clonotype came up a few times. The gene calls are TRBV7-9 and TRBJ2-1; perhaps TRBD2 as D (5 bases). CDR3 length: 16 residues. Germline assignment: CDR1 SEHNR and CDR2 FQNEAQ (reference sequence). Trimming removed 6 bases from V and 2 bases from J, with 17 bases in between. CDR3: CASSPRHGLTYNEQFF. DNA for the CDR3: TGTGCCAGCAGTCCCCGCCACGGACTTACCTACAATGAGCAGTTCTTC.

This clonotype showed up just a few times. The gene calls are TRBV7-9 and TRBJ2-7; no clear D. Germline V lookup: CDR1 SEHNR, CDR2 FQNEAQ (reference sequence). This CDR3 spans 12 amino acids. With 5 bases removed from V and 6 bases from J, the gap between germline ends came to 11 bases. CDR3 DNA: TGTGCCAGCAGCGTATTCATGAGCGAGCAGTACTTC. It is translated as CASSVFMSEQYF. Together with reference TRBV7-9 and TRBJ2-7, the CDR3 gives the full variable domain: DTGVSQNPRHKITKRGQNVTFRCDPISEHNRLYWYRQTLGQGPEFLTYFQNEAQLEKSRLLSDRFSAERPKGSFSTLEIQRTEQGDSAMYLCASSVFMSEQYFGPGTRLTVT.

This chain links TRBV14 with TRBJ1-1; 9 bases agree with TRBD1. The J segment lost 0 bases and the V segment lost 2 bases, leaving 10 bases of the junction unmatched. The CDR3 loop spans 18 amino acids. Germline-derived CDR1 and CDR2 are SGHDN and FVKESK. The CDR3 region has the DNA TGTGCCAGCAGCCAAATACCGGCGGGGACAGGGCTGAACACTGAAGCTTTCTTT. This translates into CASSQIPAGTGLNTEAFF.

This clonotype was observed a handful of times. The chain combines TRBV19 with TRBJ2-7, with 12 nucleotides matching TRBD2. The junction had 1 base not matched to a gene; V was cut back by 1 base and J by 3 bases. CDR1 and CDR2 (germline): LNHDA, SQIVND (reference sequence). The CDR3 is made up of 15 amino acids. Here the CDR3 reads CASSIATSGGYEQYF. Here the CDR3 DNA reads TGTGCCAGTAGTATAGCGACTAGCGGGGGCTACGAGCAGTACTTC. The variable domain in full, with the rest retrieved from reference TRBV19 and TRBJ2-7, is DGGITQSPKYLFRKEGQNVTLSCEQNLNHDAMYWYRQDPGQGLRLIYYSQIVNDFQKGDIAEGYSVSREKKESFPLTVTSAQKNPTAFYLCASSIATSGGYEQYFGPGTRLTVT.

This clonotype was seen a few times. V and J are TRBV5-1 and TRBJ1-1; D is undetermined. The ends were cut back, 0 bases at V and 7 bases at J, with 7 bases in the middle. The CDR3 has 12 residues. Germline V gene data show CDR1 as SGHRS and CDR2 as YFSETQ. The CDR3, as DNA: TGCGCCAGCAGCTTGGTAGAGAATGAAGCTTTCTTT. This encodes CASSLVENEAFF.

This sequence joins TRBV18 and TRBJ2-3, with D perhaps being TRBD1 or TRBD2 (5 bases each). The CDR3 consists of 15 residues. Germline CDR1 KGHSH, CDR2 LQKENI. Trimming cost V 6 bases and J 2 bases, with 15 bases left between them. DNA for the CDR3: TGTGCCAGCTCCCCGAGGGACCTTTCCACAGATACGCAGTATTTT. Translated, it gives CASSPRDLSTDTQYF.

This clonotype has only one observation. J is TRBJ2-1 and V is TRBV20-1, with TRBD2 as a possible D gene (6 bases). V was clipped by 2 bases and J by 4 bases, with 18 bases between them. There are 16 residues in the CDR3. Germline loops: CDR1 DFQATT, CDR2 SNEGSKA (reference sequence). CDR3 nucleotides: TGCAGTGCTAGACTTCACGGGGGAGGAGGTTACAATGAGCAGTTCTTC. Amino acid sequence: CSARLHGGGGYNEQFF.

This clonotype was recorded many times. The CDR3 DNA sequence: TGTGCCAGCAGTCCCCAAGGCGGGTTCTCCTACGAGCAGTACTTC. Translating it yields CASSPQGGFSYEQYF. This chain connects TRBV12-3 or TRBV12-4 to TRBJ2-7; D is possibly TRBD2 (5 bases). The V gene lost 5 bases and the J gene lost 0 bases, with 14 bases spanning the gap. The CDR3 is made up of 15 amino acids.

The CDR3 sequence is CASSVAVGEAYEQYF. In DNA, the CDR3 is TGTGCCAGCAGCGTAGCGGTGGGGGAGGCCTACGAGCAGTACTTC. The rearrangement links TRBV9 to TRBJ2-7; possibly TRBD2 for D (6 bases). CDR1 is SGDLS, CDR2 YYNGEE, per germline. The V gene lost 0 bases and the J gene lost 2 bases, with 12 bases spanning the gap. The CDR3 contains 15 residues.

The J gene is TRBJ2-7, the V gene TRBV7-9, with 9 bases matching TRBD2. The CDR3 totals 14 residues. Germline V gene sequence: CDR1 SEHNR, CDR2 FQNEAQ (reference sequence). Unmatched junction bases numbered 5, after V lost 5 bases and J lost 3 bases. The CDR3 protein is CASSTSGPLYEQYF. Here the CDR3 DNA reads TGTGCCAGCAGCACTAGCGGGCCGCTCTACGAGCAGTACTTC.

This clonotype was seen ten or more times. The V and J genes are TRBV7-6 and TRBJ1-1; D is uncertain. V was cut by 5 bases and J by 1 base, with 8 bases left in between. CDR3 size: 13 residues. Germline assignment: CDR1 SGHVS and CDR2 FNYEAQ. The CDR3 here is CASSIGRNTEAFF. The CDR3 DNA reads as TGTGCCAGCAGCATAGGACGGAACACTGAAGCTTTCTTT.

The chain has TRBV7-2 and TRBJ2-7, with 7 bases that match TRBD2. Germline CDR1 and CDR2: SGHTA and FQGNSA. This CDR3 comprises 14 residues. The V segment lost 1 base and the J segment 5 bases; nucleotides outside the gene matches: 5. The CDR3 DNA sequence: TGTGCCAGCAGCTTAGTGAGCAGCGGGAACGAGCAGTACTTC. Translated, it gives CASSLVSSGNEQYF.

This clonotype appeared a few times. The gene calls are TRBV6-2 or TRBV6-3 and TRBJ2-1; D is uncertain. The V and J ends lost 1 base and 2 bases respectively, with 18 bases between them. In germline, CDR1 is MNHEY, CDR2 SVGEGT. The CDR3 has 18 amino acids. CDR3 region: CASSYLYESSFAYNEQFF. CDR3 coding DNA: TGTGCCAGCAGTTACTTGTACGAAAGCAGCTTTGCCTACAATGAGCAGTTCTTC.

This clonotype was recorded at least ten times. The CDR3 DNA reads TGTGCCAGCAGTTTCCCACAAAGACAGTCCTCCTACGAGCAGTACTTC. Translating gives CASSFPQRQSSYEQYF. The genes are TRBV28 and TRBJ2-7; possible D gene TRBD1, 5 bases. V was pared by 3 bases and J by 0 bases, with 15 bases between. This CDR3 region has 16 residues. Germline V CDR1 and CDR2: MDHEN, SYDVKM.

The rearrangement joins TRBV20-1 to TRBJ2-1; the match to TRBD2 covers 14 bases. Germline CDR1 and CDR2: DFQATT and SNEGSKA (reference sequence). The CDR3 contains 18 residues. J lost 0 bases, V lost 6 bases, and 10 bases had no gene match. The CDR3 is CSATTSGRDTSSYNEQFF. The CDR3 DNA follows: TGCAGTGCGACGACTAGCGGGAGGGATACGAGCTCCTACAATGAGCAGTTCTTC.

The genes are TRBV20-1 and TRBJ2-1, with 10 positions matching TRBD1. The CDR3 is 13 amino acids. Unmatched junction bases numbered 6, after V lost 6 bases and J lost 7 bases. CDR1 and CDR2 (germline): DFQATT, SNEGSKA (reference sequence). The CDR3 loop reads CSAPGQGRNEQFF. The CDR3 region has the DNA TGCAGTGCGCCGGGACAGGGGAGAAATGAGCAGTTCTTC.

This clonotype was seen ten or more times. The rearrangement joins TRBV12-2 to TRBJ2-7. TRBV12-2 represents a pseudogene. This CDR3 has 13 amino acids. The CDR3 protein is CASRRGSTYEQYF. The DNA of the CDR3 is TGTGCAAGTCGCCGAGGATCCACCTACGAGCAGTACTTC.

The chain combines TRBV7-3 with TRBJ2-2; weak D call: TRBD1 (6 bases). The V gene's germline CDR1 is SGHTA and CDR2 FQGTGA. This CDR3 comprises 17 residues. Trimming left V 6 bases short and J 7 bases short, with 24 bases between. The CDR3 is CASSLEAEAQGHGELFF. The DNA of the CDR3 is TGTGCCAGCAGTCTGGAAGCGGAGGCCCAGGGACACGGGGAGCTGTTTTTT.

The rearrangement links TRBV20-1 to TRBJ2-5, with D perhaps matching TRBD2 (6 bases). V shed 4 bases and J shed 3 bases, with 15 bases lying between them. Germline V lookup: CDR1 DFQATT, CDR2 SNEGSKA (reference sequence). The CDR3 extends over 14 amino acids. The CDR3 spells CSATQRTGEETQYF. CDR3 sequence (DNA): TGCAGTGCTACCCAACGGACGGGGGAAGAGACCCAGTACTTC.

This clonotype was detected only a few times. For the CDR3, the DNA is TGTGCCAGCAGCTTAGAGGGACTAGCGGGAGGGCCCCCCTACAATGAGCAGTTCTTC. Its translation: CASSLEGLAGGPPYNEQFF. This chain uses TRBV11-2 with TRBJ2-1, with 16 bases aligning to TRBD2. Germline CDR1 is SGHAT and CDR2 is FQNNGV. The CDR3 covers 19 residues. V was pared by 0 bases and J by 2 bases, with 4 bases of the junction left unmatched.